This T cell receptor (beta chain) was documented in a study of memory CD4+ T cells and cytomegalovirus serostatus. Overall study results and limits: Of 150 to 200 reported CMV TCRbeta sequences, about 70 were found in memory CD4+ repertoires. The CMV-associated TCR signature appears largely within the CD4+ memory repertoire.

The sort gate was single viable CD3+CD4+CD8-CD45RO+ cells for memory CD4+ T cells. Total CD4+ T cells were enriched by CD4 positive selection. This table comes from immunoSEQ multiplex PCR, and its TCRdb copy is limited to in-frame clones, with some not included. The table includes about 53,000 clones, just under 80% detected once. Points on this clone: What it recognizes is unknown.

The CDR3 totals 14 residues. Deletions cut 1 base from V and 4 bases from J, with 8 bases between. CDR1 MNHNS and CDR2 SASEGT come from the germline V gene. The receptor was derived from an adult in good health and CMV-seronegative. What was sequenced was memory CD4+ T cells from blood. The chain uses TRBV6-1 and TRBJ2-1; D is unresolved. CDR3 sequence reads: CASSEGSRYNEQFF. The CDR3 DNA sequence: TGTGCCAGCAGTGAAGGGAGCAGATACAATGAGCAGTTCTTC.